These 14 T cell receptor beta chains were all obtained from the same sample, sequenced in a study of T cells after yellow fever vaccination. One entry per CDR3 protein, called by TCRdb with MiXCR from the 5' RACE reads. The repertoire holds some 150,000 distinct CDR3 sequences, with about 10% as singletons. This specimen consisted of CD8+ T cells sorted from PBMCs, obtained 15 days after the yellow fever booster vaccination. These receptors came from a man younger than 35 who received the YFV17D yellow fever vaccine.

This clonotype was picked up a small number of times. This chain uses TRBV12-3 or TRBV12-4 with TRBJ2-4; D ambiguous. This CDR3 has 16 residues. With 3 bases removed from V and 0 bases from J, the gap between germline ends came to 12 bases. The CDR3 sequence: CASSFILTLAKNIQYF. CDR3 sequence (DNA): TGTGCCAGCAGTTTCATCTTAACTCTAGCCAAAAACATTCAGTACTTC.

This sequence joins TRBV7-3 and TRBJ1-1; D is undetermined. CDR3 length: 13 amino acids. Germline loops: CDR1 SGHTA, CDR2 FQGTGA. V was clipped by 5 bases and J by 1 base, with 8 bases between them. CDR3 sequence: CASSTDGNTEAFF. The CDR3 coding sequence is TGTGCCAGCAGCACGGACGGGAACACTGAAGCTTTCTTT.

This clonotype was seen only a few times. This chain links TRBV7-2 with TRBJ2-1; D unresolved. The CDR3 contains 16 residues. Trimming left V 8 bases short and J 0 bases short, with 17 bases between. Germline loops: CDR1 SGHTA, CDR2 FQGNSA. CDR3 DNA sequence: TGTGCCAGCGAGAGTTGGCTAAATCCCTCCTACAATGAGCAGTTCTTC. As protein: CASESWLNPSYNEQFF.

This chain joins TRBV29-1 and TRBJ2-2; D is unclear. Germline V gene lookup returns CDR1 SQVTM and CDR2 ANQGSEA. This CDR3 is 15 amino acids long. Between the trimmed V and J ends, which lost 7 bases and 2 bases, there was a span of 17 bases. DNA for the CDR3: TGCAGCGCCCCCCAATCTAGGAGTAACACCGGGGAGCTGTTTTTT. Amino acid sequence: CSAPQSRSNTGELFF.

This clonotype was detected a few times. V is TRBV7-9 and J is TRBJ1-2; 7 nucleotides agree with TRBD1. V was clipped by 5 bases and J by 7 bases; unmatched bases: 10. The CDR3 has 14 amino acids. Germline assignment: CDR1 SEHNR and CDR2 FQNEAQ (reference sequence). The CDR3 protein is CASSPWVRDSGYTF. The CDR3 bases are TGTGCCAGCAGCCCATGGGTCCGGGACAGTGGCTACACCTTC.

The CDR3 reads CASSQTGTYPARDYGYTF. The CDR3 DNA follows: TGCGCCAGCAGCCAAACCGGGACCTACCCTGCCCGGGACTATGGCTACACCTTC. The rearrangement uses TRBV4-1 and TRBJ1-2; D possibly corresponds to TRBD1 (5 bases). This CDR3 contains 18 residues. Deletions cut 2 bases from V and 3 bases from J, with 22 bases between. Germline loops: CDR1 MGHRA, CDR2 YSYEKL.

V usage is TRBV7-9 and J usage is TRBJ1-1; D unresolved. V lost 3 bases, J lost 0 bases, and 11 bases lay in between. Germline V CDR1 and CDR2: SEHNR, FQNEAQ (reference sequence). This CDR3 has 15 amino acids. CDR3 coding DNA: TGTGCCAGCAGCTTTAAACGGATGATGAACACTGAAGCTTTCTTT. Translation: CASSFKRMMNTEAFF.

This rearrangement joins TRBV3-1 to TRBJ1-1, with a weak D call TRBD1 (5 bases). Trimming took off 5 bases at V and 4 bases at J, with 17 bases between the two ends. The CDR3 extends over 15 amino acids. Germline values: CDR1 LGHDT, CDR2 YNNKEL (reference sequence). The CDR3 coding sequence is TGTGCCAGCAGCGAAGCCAGGGTGAGGATCACTGAAGCTTTCTTT. Residues: CASSEARVRITEAFF.

The V gene is TRBV27, the J gene TRBJ2-2; 8 nucleotides agree with TRBD2. CDR3 size: 16 residues. J was trimmed by 3 bases and V by 1 base; bases with no gene match: 4. Germline V gene lookup returns CDR1 MNHEY and CDR2 SMNVEV (reference sequence). CDR3 sequence: CASSLFGGGHTGELFF. Written as DNA, the CDR3 is TGTGCCAGCAGTTTATTTGGCGGGGGGCACACCGGGGAGCTGTTTTTT.

This clonotype occurred a few times. The chain combines TRBV6-5 with TRBJ1-3; D gene unclear. The V gene lost 0 bases and the J gene lost 0 bases, with 6 bases spanning the gap. The CDR3 sequence is 15 residues long. CDR1 is MNHEY, CDR2 SVGAGI, per germline. Here the CDR3 reads CASSYSRYSGNTIYF. The CDR3 DNA sequence: TGTGCCAGCAGTTACTCGCGTTACTCTGGAAACACCATATATTTT.

This clonotype was seen more than once but under ten times. The gene calls are TRBV9 and TRBJ1-1; TRBD1 is a possible D gene (5 bases). V was pared by 0 bases and J by 4 bases, with 10 bases between. The CDR3 runs to 14 residues. Per the germline V gene, CDR1 is SGDLS and CDR2 is YYNGEE. The CDR3 DNA reads as TGTGCCAGCAGCGTAGGTGGGGGGGGCACTGAAGCTTTCTTT. Protein sequence: CASSVGGGGTEAFF.

This clonotype was counted ten times or more. V usage is TRBV2 and J usage is TRBJ2-7; D remains ambiguous. In germline, CDR1 is SNHLY, CDR2 FYNNEI. The V end was cut by 3 bases, the J end by 6 bases, with 21 bases between. The CDR3 is made up of 16 amino acids. CDR3 nucleotides: TGTGCCAGCAGTGAGTTCGTGGAGCTCAGGCTCGGCGAGCAGTACTTC. Translated: CASSEFVELRLGEQYF. Based on the CDR3 plus reference TRBV2 and TRBJ2-7, the full variable domain is EPEVTQTPSHQVTQMGQEVILRCVPISNHLYFYWYRQILGQKVEFLVSFYNNEISEKSEIFDDQFSVERPDGSNFTLKIRSTKLEDSAMYFCASSEFVELRLGEQYFGPGTRLTVT.

The J gene is TRBJ1-4, the V gene TRBV15; possibly TRBD1 for D (5 bases). The CDR3 runs 15 residues. V gave up 1 base and J gave up 8 bases, with 14 bases separating them. CDR1 and CDR2 from the germline V gene are LNHNV and YYDKDF (reference sequence). Written as DNA, the CDR3 is TGTGCCACCAGCAGAGCTGGGGCCTTGGGGGAAAAACTGTTTTTT. Its translation: CATSRAGALGEKLFF.

This clonotype occurred many times. V is TRBV6-5 and J is TRBJ2-3, with 8 bases matching TRBD2. The CDR3 totals 13 residues. With 9 bases clipped from V and 4 bases from J, the junction kept 6 bases outside the gene matches. Per the germline V gene, CDR1 is MNHEY and CDR2 is SVGAGI. CDR3 residues: CASFGGVADTQYF. The CDR3 DNA follows: TGTGCCAGTTTCGGGGGGGTAGCAGATACGCAGTATTTT.